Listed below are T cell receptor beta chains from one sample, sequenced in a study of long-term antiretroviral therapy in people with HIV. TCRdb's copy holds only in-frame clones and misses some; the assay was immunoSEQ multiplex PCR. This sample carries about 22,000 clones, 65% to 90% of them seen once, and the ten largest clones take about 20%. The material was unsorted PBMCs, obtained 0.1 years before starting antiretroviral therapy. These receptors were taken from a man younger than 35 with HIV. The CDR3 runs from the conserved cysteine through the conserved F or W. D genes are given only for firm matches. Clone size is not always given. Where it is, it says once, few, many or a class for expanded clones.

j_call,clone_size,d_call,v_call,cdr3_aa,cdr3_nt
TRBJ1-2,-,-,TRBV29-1,CSVPLGVNYGYTF,TGCAGCGTACCCCTAGGGGTTAACTATGGCTACACCTTC
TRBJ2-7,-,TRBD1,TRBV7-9,CASSSPDRATEQYF,TGTGCCAGCAGCTCTCCGGACAGGGCAACCGAGCAGTACTTC
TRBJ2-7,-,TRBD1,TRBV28,CASKPGQGLIFGYEQYF,TGTGCCAGCAAACCGGGACAGGGACTTATATTTGGCTACGAGCAGTACTTC
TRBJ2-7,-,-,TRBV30,CAWSLGEQYF,TGTGCCTGGAGTCTCGGCGAGCAGTACTTC
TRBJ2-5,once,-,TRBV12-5,CASALLGNQETQYF,TGTGCTAGTGCCCTTTTGGGGAACCAAGAGACCCAGTACTTC
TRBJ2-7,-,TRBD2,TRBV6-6,CASSYREVGEQYF,TGTGCCAGCAGTTACCGGGAGGTCGGCGAGCAGTACTTC
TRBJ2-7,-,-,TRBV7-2,CASSDPPEDEQYF,TGTGCCAGCAGCGATCCACCGGAAGACGAGCAGTACTTC
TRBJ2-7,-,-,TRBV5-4,CASSLELGGRGEQYF,TGTGCCAGCAGCTTGGAATTGGGGGGCCGGGGAGAGCAGTACTTC
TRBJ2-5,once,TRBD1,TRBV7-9,CASSPRQGETQYF,TGTGCCAGCAGCCCCAGACAGGGCGAGACCCAGTACTTC
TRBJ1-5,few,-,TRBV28,CASSAPSSNQPQHF,TGTGCCAGCAGCGCTCCGAGTAGCAATCAGCCCCAGCATTTT